This T cell receptor (beta chain) came from a study of blood T cell repertoires in COVID-19 (dated by TCRdb to the early 2020s). Turning to the overall study: Collaborator samples came from the United States, Italy and Spain and covered acute and convalescent phases of COVID-19. The repertoires were made available in a free public database intended to serve as a resource for research on the immune response to SARS-CoV-2. A de-identified subject ID, COVID-19 status, age in years and sex were almost always included in the sample metadata. Deeply sampled blood TCRbeta repertoires from subjects exposed to, actively infected with, or recovered from COVID-19 were included in the dataset. Where available, HLA class I and class II types were taken from metadata supplied by the sample provider and were not determined by assay-based typing. The material from the prospective study consisted of cDNA or gDNA derived from T cells, B-cell-depleted T cells, or PBMCs. Samples were obtained from the ongoing ImmuneRACE study (first 160 participants) and from 1,200 or so subjects provided by 6 global collaborators.

Beyond this particular receptor, the publication reports: The amount of clinical and demographic metadata varied by source and participant and was provided uncurated.

One collaborating source in Seattle enrolled patients during active infection and followed them longitudinally through the course of disease. The collaborating institutions used their own protocols to collect whole blood in K2EDTA tubes. Collaborator samples were shipped for TCRbeta analysis as frozen whole blood, isolated PBMCs, or DNA extracted from either sample type. TCRbeta CDR3 regions were amplified from genomic DNA by means of the immunoSEQ Assay, a bias-controlled multiplex PCR. The source study handled its data this way. The number of nucleated cells in each sample was estimated by amplification of reference gene primers within the assay. Sequence reads were collapsed and filtered to measure the absolute abundance of every unique TCRbeta CDR3 rearrangement. For each sample, productive Simpson clonality was calculated as the square root of Simpson's diversity index across productive rearrangements. Drawn from immuneACCESS, this table holds only the in-frame rearrangements with V and J called that TCRdb kept. Clones are partly lost; checked studies trace under half to an unresolved V gene and leave the rest unexplained. V, J and clone size are those of that table, while D and trimming were read from the DNA. This sample is represented by a few hundred thousand clones; 85% to 90% of them were singletons. 11% of the sample rests with the top ten.

In regard to this clone: Which antigen it targets is not known. The input lacks base qualities; no much larger clone sits a single base away.

This sequence originates from a woman in her thirties with COVID-19, enrolled during active disease. The specimen sequenced was peripheral blood.

The DNA is TGTGCCAGCAGCCCCCGACAGAATAATTCACCCCTCCACTTT. This sequence encodes CASSPRQNNSPLHF. The chain uses TRBV14 and TRBJ1-6, with TRBD1 perhaps the D gene, on 5 matching bases. CDR1 and CDR2, per the germline V gene, are SGHDN and FVKESK. The germline ends are 9 bases apart after V is trimmed by 4 bases and J by 5 bases. Taken from cysteine to phenylalanine, the CDR3 has 14 residues. Only the CDR3 DNA stays, 42 bases, in frame from base 1.